This T cell receptor beta chain was retrieved from a study of T cell responses to AZD1222 COVID-19 vaccine. Pooled together were second doses at about 4 or about 12 weeks. Study findings and constraints: With dominance at 160-218 and 743-854, vaccine-associated CD4 TCRs spanned spike. Among spike-specific TCRs, nearly half reportedly target unmutated variant regions. Repertoires were obtained only post-peak T cell response.

This CDR3 contains 14 residues. Germline CDR1 SGHNT, CDR2 YENEEA. The data were produced by immunoSEQ multiplex PCR, yet TCRdb's version contains in-frame clones alone and is incomplete. The table includes about 110,000 clones, about 90% detected once. With respect to this clone: Its matching antigen is unknown. An end of the junction differs from the germline gene, which may be a read error.

This receptor was obtained from an adult who received the AZD1222 COVID-19 vaccine. Sample: peripheral blood, taken 28 days after the second AZD1222 dose. The chain joins TRBV11-3 to TRBJ1-1; D is perhaps TRBD1 (6 bases). The CDR3 coding sequence is TGTGCCAGCACCTTACAGGGACTGAACACTGAAGCTTTCTTT. It encodes CASTLQGLNTEAFF. The whole variable domain, remainder taken from reference TRBV11-3 and TRBJ1-1, is EAGVVQSPRYKIIEKKQPVAFWCNPISGHNTLYWYLQNLGQGPELLIRYENEEAVDDSQLPKDRFSAERLKGVDSTLKIQPAELGDSAVYLCASTLQGLNTEAFFGQGTRLTVV.